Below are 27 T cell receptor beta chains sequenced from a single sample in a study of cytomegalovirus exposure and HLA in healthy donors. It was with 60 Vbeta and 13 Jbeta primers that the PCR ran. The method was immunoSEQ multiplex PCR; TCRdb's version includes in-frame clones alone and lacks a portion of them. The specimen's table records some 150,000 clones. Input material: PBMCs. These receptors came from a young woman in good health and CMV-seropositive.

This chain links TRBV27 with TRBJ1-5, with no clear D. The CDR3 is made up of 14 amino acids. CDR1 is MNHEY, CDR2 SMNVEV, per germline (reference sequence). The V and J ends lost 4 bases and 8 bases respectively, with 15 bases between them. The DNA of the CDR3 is TGTGCCAGCAGTTCCCGGGTCCTTTGGGAGCCCCAGCATTTT. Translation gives CASSSRVLWEPQHF.

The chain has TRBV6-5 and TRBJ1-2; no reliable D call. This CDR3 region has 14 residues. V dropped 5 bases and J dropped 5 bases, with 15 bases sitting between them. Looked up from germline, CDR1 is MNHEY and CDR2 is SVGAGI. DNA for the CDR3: TGTGCCAGCAGTAGAACGGGAGAGCTTTATGGCTACACCTTC. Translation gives CASSRTGELYGYTF.

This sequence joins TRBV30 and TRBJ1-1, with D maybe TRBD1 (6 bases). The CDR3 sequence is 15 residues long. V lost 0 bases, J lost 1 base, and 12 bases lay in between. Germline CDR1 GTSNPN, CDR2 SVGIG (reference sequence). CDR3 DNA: TGTGCCTGGAGTGTACTTGACAGGTGGAACACTGAAGCTTTCTTT. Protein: CAWSVLDRWNTEAFF.

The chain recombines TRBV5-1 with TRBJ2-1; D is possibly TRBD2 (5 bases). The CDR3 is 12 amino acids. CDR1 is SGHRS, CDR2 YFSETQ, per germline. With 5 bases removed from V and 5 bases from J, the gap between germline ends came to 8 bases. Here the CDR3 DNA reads TGCGCCAGCAGGCTAGCAGACAATGAGCAGTTCTTC. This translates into CASRLADNEQFF.

CDR3 in DNA: TGTGCCAGGGAGACAGGGTATAATTCACCCCTCCACTTT. As protein: CARETGYNSPLHF. The V and J genes are TRBV30 and TRBJ1-6; 7 bases fit TRBD1. Per the germline V gene, CDR1 is GTSNPN and CDR2 is SVGIG (reference sequence). The V segment lost 8 bases and the J segment 4 bases; nucleotides outside the gene matches: 5. CDR3 length equals 13 residues.

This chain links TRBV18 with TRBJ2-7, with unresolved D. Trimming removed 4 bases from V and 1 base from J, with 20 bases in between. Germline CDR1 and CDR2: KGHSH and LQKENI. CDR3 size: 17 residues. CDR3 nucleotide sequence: TGTGCCAGCTCACTTCAATGGAAAGACTTCCCTTCCTACGAGCAGTACTTC. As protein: CASSLQWKDFPSYEQYF.

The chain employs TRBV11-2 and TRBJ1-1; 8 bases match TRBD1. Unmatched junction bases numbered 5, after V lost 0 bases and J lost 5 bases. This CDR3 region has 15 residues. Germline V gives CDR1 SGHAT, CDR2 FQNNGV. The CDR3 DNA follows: TGTGCCAGCAGCTTAGATCAGGGGGCCTATACTGAAGCTTTCTTT. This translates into CASSLDQGAYTEAFF.

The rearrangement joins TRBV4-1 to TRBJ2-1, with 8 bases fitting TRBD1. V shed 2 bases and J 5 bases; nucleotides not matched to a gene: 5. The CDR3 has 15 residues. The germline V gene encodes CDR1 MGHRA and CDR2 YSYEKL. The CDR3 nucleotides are TGCGCCAGCAGCCAACCTGACAGGGGAAACAATGAGCAGTTCTTC. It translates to CASSQPDRGNNEQFF.

CDR3: CASREGGLRANYGYTF. The CDR3 DNA follows: TGTGCCAGTCGGGAGGGGGGCCTTCGGGCTAACTATGGCTACACCTTC. The chain is built from TRBV28 and TRBJ1-2, with D possibly matching TRBD1 (6 bases). Trimming left V 9 bases short and J 0 bases short, with 20 bases between. Looked up from germline, CDR1 is MDHEN and CDR2 is SYDVKM. The CDR3 covers 16 residues.

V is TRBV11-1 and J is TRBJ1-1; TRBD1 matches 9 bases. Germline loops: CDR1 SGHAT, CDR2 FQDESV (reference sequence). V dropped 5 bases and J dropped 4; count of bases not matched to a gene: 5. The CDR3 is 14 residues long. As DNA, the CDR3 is TGTGCCAGCAGCCCCAAGACAGGGGGCACTGAAGCTTTCTTT. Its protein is CASSPKTGGTEAFF.

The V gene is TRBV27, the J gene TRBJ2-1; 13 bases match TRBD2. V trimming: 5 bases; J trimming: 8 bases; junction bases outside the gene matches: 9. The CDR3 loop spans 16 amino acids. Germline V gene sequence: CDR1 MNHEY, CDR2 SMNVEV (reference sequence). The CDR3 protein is CASSPATSGRVHEQFF. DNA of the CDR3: TGTGCCAGCAGTCCGGCCACTAGCGGGAGGGTCCATGAGCAGTTCTTC.

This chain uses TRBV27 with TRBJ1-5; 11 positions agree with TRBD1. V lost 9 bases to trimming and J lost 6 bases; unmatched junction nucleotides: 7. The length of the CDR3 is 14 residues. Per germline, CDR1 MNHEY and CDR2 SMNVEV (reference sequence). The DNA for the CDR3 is TGTGCCAGTCCGGGACAGGGGGAATTTCAGCCCCAGCATTTT. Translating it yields CASPGQGEFQPQHF.

CDR3 in DNA: TGTGCCAGCTCACGCGGACTAGCGACCTACGAGCAGTACTTC. Translation gives CASSRGLATYEQYF. The chain uses TRBV18 and TRBJ2-7; 9 bases line up with TRBD2. The CDR3 loop spans 14 amino acids. V lost 4 bases to trimming and J lost 2 bases; unmatched junction nucleotides: 3. Germline loops: CDR1 KGHSH, CDR2 LQKENI. Variable domain in full (rest from reference TRBV18 and TRBJ2-7): NAGVMQNPRHLVRRRGQEARLRCSPMKGHSHVYWYRQLPEEGLKFMVYLQKENIIDESGMPKERFSAEFPKEGPSILRIQQVVRGDSAAYFCASSRGLATYEQYFGPGTRLTVT.

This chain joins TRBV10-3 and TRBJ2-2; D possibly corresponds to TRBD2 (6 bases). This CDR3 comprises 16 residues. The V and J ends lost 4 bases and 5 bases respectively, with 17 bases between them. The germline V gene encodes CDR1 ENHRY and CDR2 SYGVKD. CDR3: CAISGRGSGGTGELFF. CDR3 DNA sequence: TGTGCCATCAGTGGCCGGGGTAGCGGAGGAACCGGGGAGCTGTTTTTT.

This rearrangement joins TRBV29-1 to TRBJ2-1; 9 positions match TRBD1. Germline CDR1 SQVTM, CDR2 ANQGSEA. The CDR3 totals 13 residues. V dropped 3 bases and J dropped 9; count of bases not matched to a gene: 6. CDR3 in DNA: TGCAGCGTTGACCGGGACAGGGTCCTTGAGCAGTTCTTC. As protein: CSVDRDRVLEQFF.

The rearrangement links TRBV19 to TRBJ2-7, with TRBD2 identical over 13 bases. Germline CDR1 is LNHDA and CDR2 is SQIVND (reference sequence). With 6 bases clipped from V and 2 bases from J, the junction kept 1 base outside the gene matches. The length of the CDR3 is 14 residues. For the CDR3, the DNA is TGTGCCAGTAGACTAGCGGGAGGGGCCTACGAGCAGTACTTC. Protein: CASRLAGGAYEQYF.

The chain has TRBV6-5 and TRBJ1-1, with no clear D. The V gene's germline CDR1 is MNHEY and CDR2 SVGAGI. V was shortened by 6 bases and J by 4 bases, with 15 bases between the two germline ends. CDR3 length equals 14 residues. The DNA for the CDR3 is TGTGCCAGCAGGGCCCCGGGGAGGAGCACTGAAGCTTTCTTT. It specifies CASRAPGRSTEAFF.

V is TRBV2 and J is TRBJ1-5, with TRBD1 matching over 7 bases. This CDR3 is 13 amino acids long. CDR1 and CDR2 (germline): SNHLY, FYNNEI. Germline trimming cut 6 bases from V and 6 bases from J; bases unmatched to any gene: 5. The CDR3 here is CASRRGLGQPQHF. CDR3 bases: TGTGCCAGCAGGAGGGGGCTCGGTCAGCCCCAGCATTTT.

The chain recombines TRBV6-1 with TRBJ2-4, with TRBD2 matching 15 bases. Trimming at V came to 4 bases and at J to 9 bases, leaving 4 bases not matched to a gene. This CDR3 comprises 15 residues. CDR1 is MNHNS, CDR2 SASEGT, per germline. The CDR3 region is CASSVRTSGGGIQYF. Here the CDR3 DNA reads TGTGCCAGCAGTGTAAGGACTAGCGGGGGGGGCATTCAGTACTTC.

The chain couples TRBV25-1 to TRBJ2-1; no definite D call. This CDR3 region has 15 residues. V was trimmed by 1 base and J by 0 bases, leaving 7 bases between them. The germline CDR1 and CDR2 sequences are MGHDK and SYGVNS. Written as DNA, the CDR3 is TGTGCCAGCAGTGAATGGGCGAGCTCCTACAATGAGCAGTTCTTC. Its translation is CASSEWASSYNEQFF.

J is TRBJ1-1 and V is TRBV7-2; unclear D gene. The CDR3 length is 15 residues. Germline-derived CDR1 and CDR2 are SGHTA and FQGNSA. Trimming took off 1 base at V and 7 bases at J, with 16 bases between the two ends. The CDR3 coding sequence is TGTGCCAGCAGCTTAGTGGTGGCAATGTACAGTGAAGCTTTCTTT. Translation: CASSLVVAMYSEAFF.

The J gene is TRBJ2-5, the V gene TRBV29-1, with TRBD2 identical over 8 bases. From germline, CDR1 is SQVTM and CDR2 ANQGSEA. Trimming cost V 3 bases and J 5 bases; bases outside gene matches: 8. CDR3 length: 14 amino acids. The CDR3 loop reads CSVDEGLGEETQYF. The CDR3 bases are TGCAGCGTTGATGAGGGACTAGGAGAGGAGACCCAGTACTTC.

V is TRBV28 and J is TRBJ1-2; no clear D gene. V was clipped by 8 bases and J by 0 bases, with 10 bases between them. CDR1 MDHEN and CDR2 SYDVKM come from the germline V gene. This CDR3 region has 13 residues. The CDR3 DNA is TGTGCCAGCGCGCGGGAAACTAACTATGGCTACACCTTC. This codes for CASARETNYGYTF.

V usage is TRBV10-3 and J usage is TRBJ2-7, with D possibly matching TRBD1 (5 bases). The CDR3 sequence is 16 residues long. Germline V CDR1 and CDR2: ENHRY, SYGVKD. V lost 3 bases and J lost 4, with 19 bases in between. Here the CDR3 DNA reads TGTGCCATCAGTGAAAATAGTGGGCAGGGTCCTTACGAGCAGTACTTC. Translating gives CAISENSGQGPYEQYF.

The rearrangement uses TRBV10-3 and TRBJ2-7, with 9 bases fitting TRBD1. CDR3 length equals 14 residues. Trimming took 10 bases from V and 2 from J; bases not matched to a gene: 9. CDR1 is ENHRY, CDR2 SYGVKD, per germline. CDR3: CATLTGTGTYEQYF. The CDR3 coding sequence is TGTGCCACCTTAACCGGGACAGGGACCTACGAGCAGTACTTC.

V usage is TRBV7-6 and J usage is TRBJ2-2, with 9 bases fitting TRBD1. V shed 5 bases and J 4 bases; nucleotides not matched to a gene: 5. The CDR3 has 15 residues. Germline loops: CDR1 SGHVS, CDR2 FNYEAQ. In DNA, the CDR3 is TGTGCCAGCAGCGGGACAGGGTATTCCACCGGGGAGCTGTTTTTT. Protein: CASSGTGYSTGELFF.

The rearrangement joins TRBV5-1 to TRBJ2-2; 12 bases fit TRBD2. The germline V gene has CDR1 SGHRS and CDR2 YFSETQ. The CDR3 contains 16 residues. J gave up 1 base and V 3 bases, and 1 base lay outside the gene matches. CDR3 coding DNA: TGCGCCAGCAGCTGGACTAGCGGGGAGAACACCGGGGAGCTGTTTTTT. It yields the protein CASSWTSGENTGELFF.